The 27 T cell receptor beta chains given below trace back to one sample, sequenced in a study of T-cell reconstitution after alpha-beta-depleted transplantation in children. Using unique molecular identifiers, the investigators prepared the TCRbeta library. TCRdb itself ran the PCR reads through MiXCR, one entry per CDR3 protein. The sample yields about 610,000 distinct CDR3 sequences, about 10% seen once. The sample here was PBMCs from the stem cell graft donor, taken from the stem cell graft. The receptors come from a human donor who donated a stem cell graft to a child with acute myeloid leukemia.

This chain uses TRBV20-1 with TRBJ2-5, with 10 bases aligning to TRBD2. CDR3 size: 13 residues. Trimming at V came to 8 bases and at J to 5 bases, leaving 8 bases not matched to a gene. Germline V CDR1 and CDR2: DFQATT, SNEGSKA (reference sequence). CDR3 sequence reads: CSTAGLAYETQYF. In DNA form, the CDR3 reads TGCAGTACAGCGGGACTAGCGTATGAGACCCAGTACTTC.

The J gene is TRBJ1-2, the V gene TRBV4-2, with TRBD1 as a possible D gene (6 bases). Germline lookup yields CDR1 LGHNA and CDR2 YNFKEQ. The V end lost 6 bases, the J end lost 5 bases, and 22 bases lay between the germline ends. The CDR3 sequence is 16 residues long. The CDR3 spells CASSSRLRGRGYGYTF. CDR3 nucleotide sequence: TGTGCCAGCAGTTCCCGCCTTCGGGGGCGAGGGTATGGCTACACCTTC.

This clonotype was detected ten times or more. V is TRBV12-3 or TRBV12-4 and J is TRBJ1-2, with D perhaps TRBD1 (6 bases). Trimming left V 3 bases short and J 5 bases short, with 13 bases between. This CDR3 contains 14 residues. Here the CDR3 reads CASSFRGSGYGYTF. CDR3 nucleotide sequence: TGTGCCAGCAGTTTCAGGGGTTCGGGGTATGGCTACACCTTC.

CDR3 loop: CSAPRLGRRELFF. Written as DNA, the CDR3 is TGCAGTGCTCCCAGGCTCGGAAGGCGGGAGCTGTTTTTT. The chain couples TRBV20-1 to TRBJ2-2; D not certain. CDR1 and CDR2 (germline): DFQATT, SNEGSKA (reference sequence). The CDR3 length is 13 residues. Between the trimmed V and J ends, which lost 5 bases and 9 bases, there was a span of 16 bases.

This clonotype was counted a single time. The rearrangement links TRBV2 to TRBJ2-5; 9 bases fit TRBD1. The CDR3 is made up of 13 amino acids. The J segment lost 5 bases and the V segment lost 6 bases, leaving 4 bases of the junction unmatched. CDR1 and CDR2 (germline): SNHLY, FYNNEI. CDR3 sequence: CASRRQGDETQYF. Here the CDR3 DNA reads TGTGCCAGCAGACGACAGGGGGACGAGACCCAGTACTTC.

The rearrangement uses TRBV7-2 and TRBJ2-3; tentative D call: TRBD2 (5 bases). The CDR3 runs to 16 residues. V lost 5 bases and J lost 6, with 21 bases in between. Germline V CDR1 and CDR2: SGHTA, FQGNSA. As DNA, the CDR3 is TGTGCCAGCAGCCCCGGACTGCTCTCCCTGGAGGATACGCAGTATTTT. It is translated as CASSPGLLSLEDTQYF.

This clonotype was detected only a few times. The J gene is TRBJ2-5, the V gene TRBV30; tentative D call: TRBD1 (6 bases). Germline-derived CDR1 and CDR2 are GTSNPN and SVGIG (reference sequence). This CDR3 is built from 15 residues. V lost 0 bases to trimming and J lost 5 bases, with 16 bases between them. The CDR3 DNA sequence: TGTGCCTGGAGTGTTAGGACAGAGGTGCGGGAGACCCAGTACTTC. Its translation is CAWSVRTEVRETQYF.

Concerning this clonotype: A much larger clone is a single base away; this may be a read error. V and J are TRBV2 and TRBJ2-5, with D perhaps matching TRBD1 (6 bases). TRBJ2-1 explains the end of the DNA better; the J call may be wrong. This CDR3 is built from 15 residues. Per the germline V gene, CDR1 is SNHLY and CDR2 is FYNNEI. This CDR3 is CASSDQGTVQETQFF. CDR3 sequence (DNA): TGTGCCAGCAGTGACCAGGGGACGGTCCAAGAGACCCAGTTCTTC.

The chain recombines TRBV9 with TRBJ1-1; 7 positions agree with TRBD1. With 3 bases clipped from V and 0 bases from J, the junction kept 8 bases outside the gene matches. CDR1 and CDR2 from the germline V gene are SGDLS and YYNGEE. CDR3 size: 16 residues. In DNA, the CDR3 is TGTGCCAGCAGCGCGATACAGGGGAGGATGAACACTGAAGCTTTCTTT. Its protein is CASSAIQGRMNTEAFF.

The J gene is TRBJ1-2, the V gene TRBV6-1, with D uncertain. V lost 7 bases and J 0 bases, leaving 15 bases between the germline ends. CDR1 is MNHNS, CDR2 SASEGT, per germline. The CDR3 totals 15 residues. In DNA, the CDR3 is TGTGCCAGCACCCCCGGGGTCTTGCCTAACTATGGCTACACCTTC. Translated, it gives CASTPGVLPNYGYTF.

CDR3 DNA: TGTGCCAGCAGTTACAAAGCAGATTCCTACGAGCAGTACTTC. Amino acid sequence: CASSYKADSYEQYF. V usage is TRBV6-5 and J usage is TRBJ2-7; D is undetermined. Between the trimmed V and J ends, which lost 2 bases and 1 base, there was a span of 9 bases. There are 14 residues in the CDR3. Germline V lookup: CDR1 MNHEY, CDR2 SVGAGI.

Only a few counts were recorded for this clonotype. The chain combines TRBV20-1 with TRBJ2-7; 15 nucleotides match TRBD2. Germline CDR1 is DFQATT and CDR2 is SNEGSKA (reference sequence). V trimming: 6 bases; J trimming: 5 bases; junction bases outside the gene matches: 8. This CDR3 contains 15 residues. The CDR3: CSATRTSGRADEQYF. DNA for the CDR3: TGCAGTGCCACAAGGACTAGCGGGAGGGCCGACGAGCAGTACTTC.

Many counts were recorded for this clonotype. The genes are TRBV29-1 and TRBJ2-5; 11 bases agree with TRBD1. The CDR3 length is 17 residues. The trim removed 8 bases at V and 2 bases at J, leaving 16 bases unmatched. CDR1 is SQVTM, CDR2 ANQGSEA, per germline. As DNA, the CDR3 is TGCAGCCTCAAGACTCTGCCGGGACAGGGGGAACAAGAGACCCAGTACTTC. Protein sequence: CSLKTLPGQGEQETQYF. Filled out from reference TRBV29-1 and TRBJ2-5, the complete variable domain reads SAVISQKPSRDICQRGTSLTIQCQVDSQVTMMFWYRQQPGQSLTLIATANQGSEATYESGFVIDKFPISRPNLTFSTLTVSNMSPEDSSIYLCSLKTLPGQGEQETQYFGPGTRLLVL.

Here the CDR3 reads CASSPAVGADTQYF. DNA for the CDR3: TGTGCCAGCAGCCCGGCCGTTGGCGCAGATACGCAGTATTTT. V usage is TRBV12-3 or TRBV12-4 and J usage is TRBJ2-3; D unresolved. With 6 bases removed from V and 4 bases from J, the gap between germline ends came to 14 bases. The length of the CDR3 is 14 residues.

This clonotype has ten or more counts. V usage is TRBV30 and J usage is TRBJ1-1; no reliable D call. Trimming stripped 8 bases from V and 4 bases from J, with 14 bases between. The CDR3 spans 12 residues. CDR1 GTSNPN and CDR2 SVGIG come from the germline V gene (reference sequence). DNA of the CDR3: TGTGCCCAATCGGCGGGGAGCACTGAAGCTTTCTTT. Translated, it gives CAQSAGSTEAFF.

This clonotype was observed once. V usage is TRBV3-1 and J usage is TRBJ2-7; TRBD2 matches 7 bases. V was clipped by 1 base and J by 2 bases; unmatched bases: 8. Germline V CDR1 and CDR2: LGHDT, YNNKEL (reference sequence). CDR3 size: 16 residues. The CDR3 loop is CASSQVAGRDTYEQYF. CDR3 DNA: TGTGCCAGCAGCCAAGTAGCGGGTCGCGACACCTACGAGCAGTACTTC.

This clonotype was observed a handful of times. The gene calls are TRBV20-1 and TRBJ2-7; unclear D gene. Germline V gene lookup returns CDR1 DFQATT and CDR2 SNEGSKA (reference sequence). The CDR3 covers 13 residues. The ends were cut back, 5 bases at V and 4 bases at J, with 15 bases in the middle. The CDR3 loop reads CSASHPVGYEQYF. In DNA, the CDR3 is TGCAGTGCTTCCCACCCCGTGGGATACGAGCAGTACTTC.

This clonotype has ten or more counts. The CDR3 DNA follows: TGTGCCAGCAGTGTCGAAAAAAGCGGATACTCCTACAATGAGCAGTTCTTC. Amino acid sequence: CASSVEKSGYSYNEQFF. The chain is built from TRBV12-3 or TRBV12-4 and TRBJ2-1, with TRBD2 as a possible D gene (5 bases). This CDR3 is built from 17 residues. V shed 5 bases and J shed 0 bases, with 17 bases lying between them.

CDR3 loop: CASSSQVNEQFF. The CDR3 DNA reads TGTGCCAGCAGCTCCCAGGTAAATGAGCAGTTCTTC. The chain recombines TRBV11-1 with TRBJ2-1; D remains ambiguous. Deletions cut 4 bases from V and 7 bases from J, with 8 bases between. Germline CDR1 SGHAT, CDR2 FQDESV (reference sequence). The CDR3 totals 12 residues.

Only a few counts were recorded for this clonotype. The CDR3 reads CASSHSGGDSPLHF. DNA of the CDR3: TGTGCCAGCAGCCACTCAGGGGGCGATTCACCCCTCCACTTT. The chain links TRBV9 to TRBJ1-6; 8 bases agree with TRBD1. From germline, CDR1 is SGDLS and CDR2 YYNGEE. The CDR3 extends over 14 amino acids. Trimming at V came to 4 bases and at J to 8 bases, leaving 5 bases not matched to a gene. Filled out from reference TRBV9 and TRBJ1-6, the complete variable domain reads DSGVTQTPKHLITATGQRVTLRCSPRSGDLSVYWYQQSLDQGLQFLIQYYNGEERAKGNILERFSAQQFPDLHSELNLSSLELGDSALYFCASSHSGGDSPLHFGNGTRLTVT.

The chain carries TRBV20-1 and TRBJ2-5; 8 bases line up with TRBD2. The ends lost 5 bases at V and 7 bases at J; junction bases unmatched: 15. Germline-derived CDR1 and CDR2 are DFQATT and SNEGSKA (reference sequence). CDR3 length: 15 residues. The CDR3 loop is CSAGPGTRAFGTQYF. The DNA for the CDR3 is TGCAGTGCTGGCCCCGGGACTAGGGCCTTCGGGACCCAGTACTTC.

The chain employs TRBV5-1 and TRBJ2-3; D not resolved. Germline V gene sequence: CDR1 SGHRS, CDR2 YFSETQ. Trimming took off 3 bases at V and 2 bases at J, with 16 bases between the two ends. This CDR3 contains 16 residues. CDR3 sequence: CASSYLRGAPTDTQYF. The CDR3, as DNA: TGCGCCAGCAGCTACCTACGAGGAGCGCCCACAGATACGCAGTATTTT.

The chain joins TRBV5-1 to TRBJ1-2, with a possible D match to TRBD1 (6 bases). The CDR3 is made up of 13 amino acids. Trimming pared 0 bases from V and 8 bases from J, leaving 11 bases between. CDR1 is SGHRS and CDR2 is YFSETQ in the germline V gene. DNA of the CDR3: TGCGCCAGCAGCTTGGAGGGGGTGGAAGGCTACACCTTC. This translates into CASSLEGVEGYTF.

The chain links TRBV11-1 to TRBJ2-7; 9 bases map to TRBD2. From germline, CDR1 is SGHAT and CDR2 FQDESV (reference sequence). The CDR3 length is 18 residues. The junction had 13 bases not matched to a gene; V was cut back by 0 bases and J by 4 bases. CDR3 protein: CASSLAEGFSGRAYEQYF. The CDR3 nucleotides read TGTGCCAGCAGCTTAGCAGAAGGTTTTAGCGGGAGAGCTTACGAGCAGTACTTC.

Ten or more counts support this clonotype. This rearrangement joins TRBV18 to TRBJ1-1; tentatively, D is TRBD1 (5 bases). The CDR3 consists of 13 residues. V was pared by 6 bases and J by 3 bases, with 11 bases between. CDR1 is KGHSH, CDR2 LQKENI, per germline. The CDR3, as DNA: TGTGCCAGCTCCCCTGACAGATACACTGAAGCTTTCTTT. Translated: CASSPDRYTEAFF.

Only a few counts were recorded for this clonotype. The chain has TRBV20-1 and TRBJ1-2; no clear D. Germline V gene data show CDR1 as DFQATT and CDR2 as SNEGSKA (reference sequence). V shed 6 bases and J shed 6 bases, with 14 bases lying between them. The CDR3 is 12 amino acids. The CDR3 here is CSAVVGVDGYTF. The CDR3 bases are TGCAGTGCCGTGGTTGGCGTGGATGGCTACACCTTC.

Ten or more counts support this clonotype. The rearrangement links TRBV12-3 or TRBV12-4 to TRBJ2-3, with 8 positions matching TRBD2. The CDR3 extends over 14 amino acids. The junction had 7 bases not matched to a gene; V was cut back by 6 bases and J by 5 bases. The chain's CDR3 is CASSKRAGEDTQYF. The CDR3 DNA reads TGTGCCAGCAGCAAACGAGCGGGAGAAGATACGCAGTATTTT.